Listed below are T cell receptor beta chains from one sample, sequenced in a study of cytomegalovirus exposure and HLA in healthy donors. Assay used: immunoSEQ multiplex PCR; TCRdb lists only in-frame clones, some missing. The repertoire has fewer than 110,000 clones, around 61% of them found once; the top ten carry more than 3%. Input material: PBMCs. The receptor source for this set is a woman aged 50 to 60 in good health and CMV-seronegative. Each CDR3 is given with its conserved first and last residue. Fields, in order: V gene, J gene, CDR3 protein.

TRBV5-1	TRBJ2-2	CASSYSTGAGELFF
TRBV5-1	TRBJ2-1	CASSSTSGLYNEQFF
TRBV5-4	TRBJ1-1	CASSSGQGNLNTEAFF
TRBV27	TRBJ1-2	CASSPYGRGHQGYTF
TRBV5-4	TRBJ1-6	CASSGGQVNSPLRF
TRBV6-5	TRBJ2-1	CASRGTFSYNEQFF
TRBV12-5	TRBJ1-4	CASGGTAGTNEKLFF
TRBV4-2	TRBJ2-3	CASSDRQTIYTDTQYF
TRBV5-1	TRBJ1-2	CASTGNYGYTF
TRBV5-1	TRBJ2-5	CASSATVNQETQYF
TRBV18	TRBJ1-5	CASSPLSGADQPQHF
TRBV30	TRBJ2-7	CAWRTRQTLTYERYF
TRBV9	TRBJ1-2	CASSVGQGFTF
TRBV18	TRBJ2-2	CASSPPAGGPTGELFF
TRBV11-3	TRBJ1-5	CASSLPEHSNQPQHF
TRBV18	TRBJ2-7	CASSHRGTSGLGEQYF
TRBV7-2	TRBJ1-4	CASSLGVGVVNEKLFF
TRBV7-8	TRBJ1-5	CASSLAGAGNQPQHF
TRBV10-2	TRBJ2-1	CASSDSLYNEQFF
TRBV28	TRBJ2-2	CASQGAAGQNTGELFF
TRBV5-4	TRBJ1-1	CASSLAGGVNTEAFF
TRBV10-3	TRBJ2-7	CATVSTDRPYEQYF
TRBV28	TRBJ1-4	CASSLQGAANEKLFF